The 23 T cell receptor beta chains listed next were all sequenced from one sample in a study. TCRdb redid the calling of the 5' RACE reads with MiXCR, one entry per CDR3 protein. Among some 60,000 distinct CDR3 sequences listed, approximately 29% were seen once. The sample taken for sequencing was tumor-infiltrating naive CD4+ T cells sorted from the breast tumor. Regarding subset: naive CD4+ T cells, CD4+CD45RA+CD25-. The receptors stem from a female donor with breast cancer.

This sequence joins TRBV4-2 and TRBJ2-7; D is perhaps TRBD2 (6 bases). Between the trimmed V and J ends, which lost 0 bases and 1 base, there was a span of 13 bases. The CDR3 is 16 amino acids. The germline CDR1 and CDR2 sequences are LGHNA and YNFKEQ. The CDR3 protein is CASSQDYGGISYEQYF. In DNA, the CDR3 is TGTGCCAGCAGCCAAGATTACGGCGGGATTTCCTACGAGCAGTACTTC.

The table lists this clonotype with many counts. The chain has TRBV4-3 and TRBJ1-1; D remains ambiguous. CDR1 LGHNA and CDR2 YSLEER come from the germline V gene. V was trimmed by 3 bases and J by 1 base, leaving 6 bases between them. The CDR3 runs 13 residues. CDR3 nucleotide sequence: TGCGCCAGCAGCCAGGTAGGGAACACTGAAGCTTTCTTT. Protein product: CASSQVGNTEAFF.

This clonotype turned up a few times. A much larger clonotype is one base distant, so this may be a read error. The CDR3 carries no conserved terminal phenylalanine or tryptophan, so it likely arises from a read error. The chain carries TRBV4-2 and TRBJ2-1; TRBD1 is a possible D gene (6 bases). Looked up from germline, CDR1 is LGHNA and CDR2 is YNFKEQ. This CDR3 is built from 15 residues. Between the trimmed V and J ends, which lost 3 bases and 5 bases, there was a span of 14 bases. CDR3 bases: TGTGCCAGCAGCCAGACTTGGGACATCGACAATGAGCAGTTCCTC. Protein product: CASSQTWDIDNEQFL.

CDR3 region: CASSPKTGPGDTQYF. CDR3 DNA sequence: TGCGCCAGCAGCCCCAAGACAGGACCGGGAGATACGCAGTATTTT. V and J are TRBV5-1 and TRBJ2-3; weak D call: TRBD1 (6 bases). V was cut by 4 bases and J by 5 bases, with 17 bases left in between. This CDR3 has 15 amino acids. CDR1 and CDR2 from the germline V gene are SGHRS and YFSETQ. Full variable domain (remainder filled in from reference TRBV5-1 and TRBJ2-3): KAGVTQTPRYLIKTRGQQVTLSCSPISGHRSVSWYQQTPGQGLQFLFEYFSETQRNKGNFPGRFSGRQFSNSRSEMNVSTLELGDSALYLCASSPKTGPGDTQYFGPGTRLTVL.

The rearrangement joins TRBV12-3 or TRBV12-4 to TRBJ2-5; D is possibly TRBD1 (6 bases). The CDR3 contains 18 residues. Trimming removed 0 bases at V and 2 bases at J, with 19 bases between. The CDR3 here is CASSLARTGTYLQETQYF. In DNA, the CDR3 is TGTGCCAGCAGTTTAGCGAGAACCGGGACATACCTTCAAGAGACCCAGTACTTC.

Note on this clonotype: This may come from a read error, since a much larger clone is one base off. The chain is built from TRBV12-3 or TRBV12-4 and TRBJ2-2, with D possibly being TRBD1 or TRBD2 (7 bases each). This CDR3 contains 14 residues. The CDR3, as DNA: TGTACCAGCGGAGCGGGGCAGGGGGCCGGGGAGCTGTTTTTT. This sequence encodes CTSGAGQGAGELFF.

This clonotype appeared a single time. The V call is TRBV6-5, the J call TRBJ1-2, with TRBD1 as a possible D gene (6 bases). V was clipped by 2 bases and J by 6 bases, with 10 bases between them. The germline CDR1 and CDR2 sequences are MNHEY and SVGAGI. CDR3 size: 13 residues. The DNA for the CDR3 is TGTGCCAGCAGTTACGTGGCAGGGGATGGCTACACCTTC. Translating gives CASSYVAGDGYTF.

The chain joins TRBV5-1 to TRBJ2-1; 7 bases line up with TRBD1. The CDR3 spans 17 residues. J gave up 3 bases and V 4 bases, and 13 bases lay outside the gene matches. Germline CDR1 reads SGHRS; CDR2 reads YFSETQ. The CDR3 reads CASSTSQGPSRYNEQFF. CDR3 sequence (DNA): TGCGCCAGCAGCACGTCACAGGGGCCCTCGCGCTACAATGAGCAGTTCTTC. Complete variable domain (other parts from reference TRBV5-1 and TRBJ2-1): KAGVTQTPRYLIKTRGQQVTLSCSPISGHRSVSWYQQTPGQGLQFLFEYFSETQRNKGNFPGRFSGRQFSNSRSEMNVSTLELGDSALYLCASSTSQGPSRYNEQFFGPGTRLTVL.

In its sample, this clonotype was seen a few times. V and J are TRBV12-3 or TRBV12-4 and TRBJ1-4; no clear D. Trimming removed 5 bases from V and 7 bases from J, with 11 bases in between. This CDR3 region has 13 residues. The CDR3 DNA reads as TGTGCCAGCAGTCCAGAACTAGGTGAAAAACTGTTTTTT. This translates into CASSPELGEKLFF.

A note on this clonotype: At one of its ends the junction is not consistent with the germline gene, which may arise from a read error. The gene calls are TRBV6-2 or TRBV6-3 and TRBJ2-7; 12 bases fit TRBD2. This CDR3 has 18 amino acids. Per the germline V gene, CDR1 is MNHEY and CDR2 is SVGEGT. CDR3 in amino acids: CASSYHLATSGSSYERYF. The CDR3 bases are TGTGCCAGCAGTTACCACCTCGCGACTAGCGGGAGCTCCTACGAGCGGTACTTC.

This clonotype was detected many times. This rearrangement joins TRBV7-8 to TRBJ1-6, with a possible D match to TRBD1 (5 bases). Trimming removed 0 bases from V and 0 bases from J, with 12 bases in between. The CDR3 totals 18 residues. Germline CDR1 and CDR2: SGHVS and FQNEAQ. In DNA form, the CDR3 reads TGTGCCAGCAGCTTAGCGCGTCCAGGGAGCTCCTATAATTCACCCCTCCACTTT. Protein product: CASSLARPGSSYNSPLHF. Full variable domain (remainder filled in from reference TRBV7-8 and TRBJ1-6): GAGVSQSPRYKVAKRGQDVALRCDPISGHVSLFWYQQALGQGPEFLTYFQNEAQLDKSGLPSDRFFAERPEGSVSTLKIQRTQQEDSAVYLCASSLARPGSSYNSPLHFGNGTRLTVT.

This chain links TRBV5-1 with TRBJ2-2, with D tentatively TRBD2 (5 bases). Trimming removed 0 bases at V and 10 bases at J, with 10 bases between. This CDR3 contains 13 residues. Germline CDR1 SGHRS, CDR2 YFSETQ. CDR3: CASSLEYGVELFF. The CDR3 region has the DNA TGCGCCAGCAGCTTGGAATACGGGGTGGAGCTGTTTTTT.

V usage is TRBV28 and J usage is TRBJ2-4; D is undetermined. Trimming took off 9 bases at V and 0 bases at J, with 12 bases between the two ends. Looked up from germline, CDR1 is MDHEN and CDR2 is SYDVKM. This CDR3 contains 14 residues. DNA of the CDR3: TGTGCCAGTTTTCCTCGTTTAGCCAAAAACATTCAGTACTTC. Residues: CASFPRLAKNIQYF.

The chain uses TRBV6-2 or TRBV6-3 and TRBJ1-1; D is undetermined. The V gene lost 2 bases and the J gene lost 1 base, with 5 bases spanning the gap. Germline V CDR1 and CDR2: MNHEY, SVGEGT. The CDR3 contains 13 residues. CDR3 in DNA: TGTGCCAGCAGTTACCGCACGAACACTGAAGCTTTCTTT. Its protein product is CASSYRTNTEAFF.

In regard to this clonotype: A much larger clone differs by one base, so this may be a read error. The chain couples TRBV7-2 to TRBJ1-3; D might be TRBD1 (6 bases). Between the trimmed V and J ends, which lost 5 bases and 9 bases, there was a span of 26 bases. CDR3 length: 17 residues. Germline values: CDR1 SGHTA, CDR2 FQGNSA. The chain's CDR3 is CASSLLLGHSTYATIYF. CDR3 coding DNA: TGTGCCAGCAGCCTTTTACTGGGACATTCAACTTATGCCACCATATATTTT.

This clonotype was counted between two and nine times. The chain combines TRBV6-1 with TRBJ2-7; D is perhaps TRBD1 (5 bases). Germline V gives CDR1 MNHNS, CDR2 SASEGT. The V end lost 8 bases, the J end lost 2 bases, and 10 bases lay between the germline ends. This CDR3 contains 12 residues. CDR3 protein: CASGRQPYEQYF. The CDR3 DNA sequence: TGTGCCAGCGGTCGACAGCCCTACGAGCAGTACTTC.

This clonotype showed up just a few times. The genes are TRBV6-1 and TRBJ1-4; D may be TRBD1 (6 bases). CDR3 size: 14 residues. The germline V and J ends were trimmed by 3 bases and 8 bases, with 13 bases remaining between them. CDR1 and CDR2 from the germline V gene are MNHNS and SASEGT. The DNA of the CDR3 is TGTGCCAGCAGTGACCGGGGGGCGCTGGAAAAACTGTTTTTT. It translates to CASSDRGALEKLFF.

This clonotype was counted only a few times. This sequence may be a read error, since a much larger clone differs from it by one base. This chain joins TRBV6-1 and TRBJ2-5; possible D gene TRBD1, 6 bases. This CDR3 contains 14 residues. Trimming removed 5 bases at V and 4 bases at J, with 14 bases between. Looked up from germline, CDR1 is MNHNS and CDR2 is SASEGT. The CDR3 bases are TGTGCCAGCAGTTGCACAGGGAAGGGAGAGACCCAGTACTTC. Translated: CASSCTGKGETQYF.

This clonotype showed up just a few times. A much bigger clone sits one base away, suggesting this may be a read error. The V call is TRBV5-1, the J call TRBJ2-2, with D possibly TRBD2 on 6 matching bases. Germline lookup yields CDR1 SGHRS and CDR2 YFSETQ. The CDR3 has 15 amino acids. This chain's CDR3 is CAGSLRDSRTGELFF. As DNA, the CDR3 is TGCGCCGGCAGCCTTCGGGACTCACGAACCGGGGAGCTGTTTTTT.

This clonotype was observed a handful of times. The chain has TRBV9 and TRBJ2-5; D is unclear. The CDR3 spans 12 residues. Germline V gene data show CDR1 as SGDLS and CDR2 as YYNGEE. With 4 bases removed from V and 7 bases from J, the gap between germline ends came to 11 bases. CDR3 bases: TGTGCCAGCAGCTCCCCCCCTGGGACCCAGTACTTC. This gives the protein CASSSPPGTQYF. The full variable domain, its missing parts supplied by reference TRBV9 and TRBJ2-5, is DSGVTQTPKHLITATGQRVTLRCSPRSGDLSVYWYQQSLDQGLQFLIQYYNGEERAKGNILERFSAQQFPDLHSELNLSSLELGDSALYFCASSSPPGTQYFGPGTRLLVL.

At least ten counts were recorded for this clonotype. The chain links TRBV6-6 to TRBJ2-1; tentative D call: TRBD2 (5 bases). Germline V lookup: CDR1 MNHNY, CDR2 SVGAGI (reference sequence). The CDR3 covers 13 residues. V was cut by 7 bases and J by 7 bases, with 14 bases left in between. Here the CDR3 DNA reads TGTGCCAGCACCCCGCCGGGGTGGAATGAGCAGTTCTTC. It yields the protein CASTPPGWNEQFF.

The chain recombines TRBV28 with TRBJ1-1, with a weak D call TRBD1 (6 bases). The CDR3 covers 13 residues. Germline lookup yields CDR1 MDHEN and CDR2 SYDVKM. V gave up 7 bases and J gave up 5 bases, with 14 bases separating them. The CDR3 DNA is TGTGCCAGCACCGGCCCACAGGGAACTGAAGCTTTCTTT. Protein sequence: CASTGPQGTEAFF.

The chain carries TRBV6-1 and TRBJ2-3; 8 nucleotides match TRBD1. CDR1 is MNHNS, CDR2 SASEGT, per germline. The CDR3 extends over 14 amino acids. The J segment lost 4 bases and the V segment lost 6 bases, leaving 6 bases of the junction unmatched. The CDR3 spells CASRPTGVADTQYF. The CDR3 DNA reads TGTGCCAGCAGACCGACAGGGGTAGCAGATACGCAGTATTTT.